The rows below give T cell receptor beta chains drawn from one sample of a study of cytomegalovirus exposure and HLA in healthy donors. The assay was immunoSEQ multiplex PCR, and TCRdb's table has in-frame clones only and misses some. The table lists approximately 110,000 clones, approximately 80% of them singletons, with 1.3% in the top ten. Sequenced sample: PBMCs. These receptor sequences come from a man aged 30 to 45 in good health and CMV-seronegative. The CDR3 runs from the conserved cysteine through the conserved F or W. The order of the fields is V gene, D gene, J gene, clone size, CDR3 protein, CDR3 DNA. The D gene is left open where the match is weak. Size values are once, few and many counts, or a class for expanded clones, and some rows have none.

v_call: TRBV14
d_call: .
j_call: TRBJ1-2
clone_size: .
cdr3_aa: CASSVAGGFGVGYTF
cdr3_nt: TGTGCCAGCAGCGTCGCCGGGGGATTCGGGGTTGGCTACACCTTC

v_call: TRBV13
d_call: TRBD2
j_call: TRBJ2-1
clone_size: once
cdr3_aa: CASSSGLAVAAGSYNEQFF
cdr3_nt: TGTGCCAGCAGCTCGGGACTAGCGGTTGCGGCAGGCTCCTACAATGAGCAGTTCTTC

v_call: TRBV27
d_call: TRBD2
j_call: TRBJ2-2
clone_size: .
cdr3_aa: CASRSGLAGQNTGELFF
cdr3_nt: TGTGCCAGCAGATCGGGACTAGCGGGGCAGAACACCGGGGAGCTGTTTTTT

v_call: TRBV6-6
d_call: .
j_call: TRBJ2-3
clone_size: .
cdr3_aa: CASSRGTDTDTQYF
cdr3_nt: TGTGCCAGCAGTAGGGGCACTGACACAGATACGCAGTATTTT

v_call: TRBV5-4
d_call: .
j_call: TRBJ2-1
clone_size: .
cdr3_aa: CATVGEAYNEQFF
cdr3_nt: TGTGCCACCGTAGGTGAGGCGTACAATGAGCAGTTCTTC

v_call: TRBV2
d_call: .
j_call: TRBJ2-3
clone_size: .
cdr3_aa: CASSALISDTQYF
cdr3_nt: TGTGCCAGCAGCGCCCTAATTTCAGATACGCAGTATTTT

v_call: TRBV30
d_call: .
j_call: TRBJ1-5
clone_size: few
cdr3_aa: CAWSSGSNQPQHF
cdr3_nt: TGTGCCTGGAGCTCAGGGAGCAATCAGCCCCAGCATTTT

v_call: TRBV9
d_call: TRBD1
j_call: TRBJ2-5
clone_size: .
cdr3_aa: CASSGMTGVETQYF
cdr3_nt: TGTGCCAGCAGCGGGATGACAGGGGTTGAGACCCAGTACTTC

v_call: TRBV14
d_call: TRBD1
j_call: TRBJ2-5
clone_size: few
cdr3_aa: CASSRWTGYQETQYF
cdr3_nt: TGTGCCAGCAGCCGATGGACAGGCTACCAAGAGACCCAGTACTTC

v_call: TRBV25-1
d_call: TRBD1
j_call: TRBJ2-7
clone_size: once
cdr3_aa: CASSSGQGAYEQYF
cdr3_nt: TGTGCCAGCAGTAGCGGACAGGGGGCCTACGAGCAGTACTTC

v_call: TRBV10-3
d_call: TRBD1
j_call: TRBJ1-2
clone_size: once
cdr3_aa: CAISDRDREDGYTF
cdr3_nt: TGTGCCATCAGTGATCGGGACAGGGAAGATGGCTACACCTTC

v_call: TRBV7-6
d_call: .
j_call: TRBJ2-1
clone_size: .
cdr3_aa: CASSLVLRGLTSNNEQFF
cdr3_nt: TGTGCCAGCAGCTTAGTCCTGCGGGGTCTCACATCGAACAATGAGCAGTTCTTC

v_call: TRBV5-1
d_call: TRBD2
j_call: TRBJ2-1
clone_size: .
cdr3_aa: CASSLGGRGGVHEQFF
cdr3_nt: TGCGCCAGCAGCTTGGGGGGCCGCGGGGGGGTCCATGAGCAGTTCTTC

v_call: TRBV5-1
d_call: TRBD1
j_call: TRBJ1-1
clone_size: .
cdr3_aa: CASSLQGGNTEAFF
cdr3_nt: TGCGCCAGCAGCTTGCAGGGGGGGAACACTGAAGCTTTCTTT

v_call: TRBV15
d_call: .
j_call: TRBJ2-1
clone_size: .
cdr3_aa: CATRLDSISYNEQFF
cdr3_nt: TGTGCCACCCGCTTGGACAGCATCTCCTACAATGAGCAGTTCTTC

v_call: TRBV4-3
d_call: .
j_call: TRBJ1-5
clone_size: once
cdr3_aa: CASSQGINQPQHF
cdr3_nt: TGCGCCAGCAGCCAAGGTATCAATCAGCCCCAGCATTTT

v_call: TRBV9
d_call: TRBD1
j_call: TRBJ2-7
clone_size: .
cdr3_aa: CASSVSDRGHEQYF
cdr3_nt: TGTGCCAGCAGCGTTTCTGACAGGGGCCACGAGCAGTACTTC

v_call: TRBV28
d_call: TRBD1
j_call: TRBJ1-1
clone_size: .
cdr3_aa: CASSLRQGYTEAFF
cdr3_nt: TGTGCCAGCAGTTTAAGACAGGGTTACACTGAAGCTTTCTTT

v_call: TRBV19
d_call: .
j_call: TRBJ1-1
clone_size: few
cdr3_aa: CASSMWRARPGAEAFF
cdr3_nt: TGTGCCAGTAGTATGTGGAGGGCTAGGCCTGGGGCTGAAGCTTTCTTT

v_call: TRBV6-5
d_call: TRBD2
j_call: TRBJ2-7
clone_size: .
cdr3_aa: CAARGLAGAGEQYF
cdr3_nt: TGTGCCGCACGGGGACTAGCGGGAGCTGGCGAGCAGTACTTC

v_call: TRBV25-1
d_call: TRBD1
j_call: TRBJ1-2
clone_size: .
cdr3_aa: CASSEFGQGDYGYTF
cdr3_nt: TGTGCCAGCAGTGAATTTGGACAGGGTGACTATGGCTACACCTTC

v_call: TRBV11-3
d_call: .
j_call: TRBJ2-2
clone_size: .
cdr3_aa: CASSPQGSNTGELFF
cdr3_nt: TGTGCCAGCAGCCCACAGGGATCGAACACCGGGGAGCTGTTTTTT

v_call: TRBV2
d_call: .
j_call: TRBJ2-2
clone_size: .
cdr3_aa: CASSEHSAGELFF
cdr3_nt: TGTGCCAGCAGTGAACACTCCGCCGGGGAGCTGTTTTTT

v_call: TRBV27
d_call: TRBD1
j_call: TRBJ2-7
clone_size: .
cdr3_aa: CASSLTGQGYEQYF
cdr3_nt: TGTGCCAGCAGCCTAACGGGACAGGGTTACGAGCAGTACTTC

v_call: TRBV19
d_call: TRBD2
j_call: TRBJ2-7
clone_size: .
cdr3_aa: CASSIGTSGAAGSEQYF
cdr3_nt: TGTGCCAGTAGTATAGGGACTAGCGGCGCCGCCGGTTCCGAGCAGTACTTC